One and the same sample provided the 22 T cell receptor beta chains below, sequenced in a study of OX40 agonist ivuxolimab in advanced cancers. Sequencing used immunoSEQ multiplex PCR; TCRdb keeps in-frame clones, though not all of them. The sample contains roughly 60,000 clones, 70% to 90% of which appear only once. The material sequenced was CD4+ or CD8+ T cells sorted from blood, taken in a trial of the OX40 agonist ivuxolimab. These receptors were taken from an adult with an advanced solid tumor such as melanoma, head and neck, liver or kidney cancer.

The CDR3 nucleotides read TGTGCCAGCAGCCGACTAGCGGGAACCTACGAGCAGTACTTC. The encoded protein is CASSRLAGTYEQYF. The rearrangement joins TRBV6-5 to TRBJ2-7, with 11 nucleotides matching TRBD2. CDR1 is MNHEY and CDR2 is SVGAGI in the germline V gene. V shed 6 bases, J shed 2 bases, and the junction held 3 bases outside the gene matches. This CDR3 has 14 amino acids.

A single count supports this clone. The chain recombines TRBV4-1 with TRBJ2-7, with TRBD1 matching over 7 bases. The CDR3 extends over 17 amino acids. Germline values: CDR1 MGHRA, CDR2 YSYEKL. V gave up 1 base and J gave up 0 bases; unmatched junction bases: 9. CDR3 protein: CASSQAPTGAISYEQYF. CDR3 coding DNA: TGCGCCAGCAGCCAAGCGCCCACAGGGGCTATCTCCTACGAGCAGTACTTC.

V and J are TRBV5-1 and TRBJ2-1; 12 bases map to TRBD2. With 0 bases clipped from V and 2 bases from J, the junction kept 0 bases outside the gene matches. Germline CDR1 reads SGHRS; CDR2 reads YFSETQ. The CDR3 totals 16 residues. The CDR3 region is CASSLASGRAYNEQFF. CDR3 sequence (DNA): TGCGCCAGCAGCTTGGCTAGCGGGAGGGCCTACAATGAGCAGTTCTTC. Looking up the rest from reference TRBV5-1 and TRBJ2-1 gives the full variable domain: KAGVTQTPRYLIKTRGQQVTLSCSPISGHRSVSWYQQTPGQGLQFLFEYFSETQRNKGNFPGRFSGRQFSNSRSEMNVSTLELGDSALYLCASSLASGRAYNEQFFGPGTRLTVL.

V is TRBV7-9 and J is TRBJ2-7; 7 bases line up with TRBD1. CDR3 length: 12 residues. V gave up 5 bases and J gave up 4 bases; unmatched junction bases: 2. CDR1 and CDR2 (germline): SEHNR, FQNEAQ (reference sequence). In DNA, the CDR3 is TGTGCCAGCAGCACCAGGGGGTACGAGCAGTACTTC. Its protein is CASSTRGYEQYF.

The J gene is TRBJ2-7, the V gene TRBV6-5; D possibly corresponds to TRBD1 (6 bases). Trimming cost V 5 bases and J 7 bases, with 15 bases left between them. This CDR3 spans 13 amino acids. In germline, CDR1 is MNHEY, CDR2 SVGAGI. CDR3: CASSAGQSGEQYF. The CDR3 DNA reads TGTGCCAGCAGTGCAGGACAGTCGGGGGAGCAGTACTTC.

This chain joins TRBV13 and TRBJ2-3; 8 bases line up with TRBD1. The V gene end was trimmed by 5 bases and the J gene end by 6 bases; junction bases not matched to a gene: 13. This CDR3 spans 16 amino acids. Germline loops: CDR1 PRHDT, CDR2 FYEKMQ (reference sequence). CDR3 DNA sequence: TGTGCCAGCAGCAGTGGACAGGGTGGTCCGGTGGATACGCAGTATTTT. Translated, it gives CASSSGQGGPVDTQYF.

Regarding this clone: At one of its ends the junction is not consistent with the germline gene, which may arise from a read error. The chain has TRBV27 and TRBJ2-7; D possibly corresponds to TRBD2 (6 bases). The CDR3 is made up of 14 amino acids. Germline V lookup: CDR1 MNHEY, CDR2 SMNVEV (reference sequence). This CDR3 reads CASREGGRSDEQYF. The CDR3 coding sequence is TGTGCCAGCAGGGAGGGAGGACGCTCCGACGAGCAGTACTTC.

The V and J genes are TRBV15 and TRBJ2-5; D not resolved. The CDR3 loop spans 14 amino acids. Per germline, CDR1 LNHNV and CDR2 YYDKDF (reference sequence). The ends were cut back, 0 bases at V and 3 bases at J, with 8 bases in the middle. The CDR3 DNA reads as TGTGCCACCAGCAGAGATGGCAGGAAAGAGACCCAGTACTTC. Protein: CATSRDGRKETQYF.

V is TRBV20-1 and J is TRBJ2-1; D unresolved. Trimming removed 1 base from V and 7 bases from J, with 5 bases in between. This CDR3 has 11 residues. Germline V gene sequence: CDR1 DFQATT, CDR2 SNEGSKA (reference sequence). The CDR3 nucleotides are TGCAGTGCTAGAGTCCGTAATGAGCAGTTCTTC. Encoded protein: CSARVRNEQFF.

The chain uses TRBV6-6 and TRBJ2-7; D is unclear. This CDR3 is built from 12 residues. Germline CDR1 reads MNHNY; CDR2 reads SVGAGI (reference sequence). V was trimmed by 4 bases and J by 3 bases, leaving 7 bases between them. CDR3 nucleotide sequence: TGTGCCAGCAGTTTCGTCGACTACGAGCAGTACTTC. Amino acid sequence: CASSFVDYEQYF.

This clone has a handful of counts. CDR3 protein: CASSLIGQVHSGNTIYF. CDR3 nucleotides: TGTGCCAGCAGTTTGATCGGACAGGTCCACTCTGGAAACACCATATATTTT. The chain has TRBV28 and TRBJ1-3; 7 bases are shared with TRBD1. Germline V CDR1 and CDR2: MDHEN, SYDVKM. The junction had 8 bases not matched to a gene; V was cut back by 3 bases and J by 0 bases. The CDR3 covers 17 residues.

The chain is built from TRBV18 and TRBJ1-4, with TRBD1 identical over 7 bases. The CDR3 is 15 amino acids. Germline V gene data show CDR1 as KGHSH and CDR2 as LQKENI. After removal of 1 base from V and 6 bases from J, the junction contained 5 bases not matched to a gene. CDR3 in DNA: TGTGCCAGCTCACCACGACAGGGTAGCTATGAAAAACTGTTTTTT. Its translation is CASSPRQGSYEKLFF.

CDR3 protein: CASRVRDPGGFEKLFF. DNA of the CDR3: TGTGCCAGCAGAGTCCGGGACCCAGGGGGCTTTGAAAAACTGTTTTTT. The genes are TRBV28 and TRBJ1-4; 8 bases map to TRBD1. Trimming at V came to 6 bases and at J to 7 bases, leaving 13 bases not matched to a gene. This CDR3 is 16 amino acids long. Germline assignment: CDR1 MDHEN and CDR2 SYDVKM.

The V and J genes are TRBV11-3 and TRBJ2-7, with D unclear. Between the trimmed V and J ends, which lost 6 bases and 5 bases, there was a span of 23 bases. Germline CDR1 and CDR2: SGHNT and YENEEA. The CDR3 runs 16 residues. The CDR3 sequence is CASSDIAAETYDEQYF. CDR3 nucleotide sequence: TGTGCCAGCAGTGATATAGCCGCGGAGACCTACGACGAGCAGTACTTC.

This chain uses TRBV28 with TRBJ2-7; no reliable D call. Germline V gene data show CDR1 as MDHEN and CDR2 as SYDVKM. The CDR3 loop spans 13 amino acids. Trimming removed 1 base from V and 3 bases from J, with 7 bases in between. CDR3 DNA: TGTGCCAGCAGTTTATTAGGCAACTACGAGCAGTACTTC. This gives the protein CASSLLGNYEQYF.

In this sample, this clone turned up a few times. The chain is built from TRBV28 and TRBJ2-7, with D perhaps TRBD2 (6 bases). Trimming stripped 4 bases from V and 0 bases from J, with 31 bases between. The CDR3 runs 21 residues. The V gene's germline CDR1 is MDHEN and CDR2 SYDVKM. The CDR3 loop is CASSSLTTRRVRRGVSYEQYF. CDR3 nucleotide sequence: TGTGCCAGCAGTTCTCTCACCACGAGGAGGGTGCGGCGGGGAGTCTCCTACGAGCAGTACTTC.

This sequence joins TRBV18 and TRBJ1-1; TRBD1 agrees at 9 bases. CDR1 and CDR2 from the germline V gene are KGHSH and LQKENI. Unmatched junction bases numbered 9, after V lost 6 bases and J lost 4 bases. The CDR3 totals 15 residues. CDR3 protein: CASSPETGGGTEAFF. Written as DNA, the CDR3 is TGTGCCAGCTCTCCAGAGACAGGGGGAGGCACTGAAGCTTTCTTT.

This clone was recorded a few times. The chain uses TRBV21-1 and TRBJ2-7; the table's D call, TRBD2, has no DNA check behind it. TRBV21-1 is recorded as a pseudogene. The CDR3 contains 16 residues. CDR3 in DNA: TGTGCCAGCAGCGGTCCCTTACGGGGTGAATCCTACGAGCAGTACTTC. Amino acids: CASSGPLRGESYEQYF.

V is TRBV30 and J is TRBJ2-7, with TRBD1 identical over 7 bases. Germline CDR1 and CDR2: GTSNPN and SVGIG (reference sequence). This CDR3 region has 12 residues. Trimming cost V 2 bases and J 5 bases; bases outside gene matches: 3. The CDR3 is CAWSHQGDEQYF. The CDR3 DNA reads as TGTGCCTGGAGTCACCAGGGGGACGAGCAGTACTTC.

CDR3 loop: CAWGGLSTIAEETQYF. For the CDR3, the DNA is TGTGCCTGGGGGGGTCTCTCGACAATAGCGGAAGAGACCCAGTACTTC. The chain employs TRBV30 and TRBJ2-5; TRBD2 is a possible D gene (6 bases). CDR1 is GTSNPN, CDR2 SVGIG, per germline (reference sequence). V was cut by 5 bases and J by 3 bases, with 22 bases left in between. The CDR3 contains 16 residues.

The chain carries TRBV5-1 and TRBJ2-7, with 9 bases fitting TRBD2. Germline CDR1 SGHRS, CDR2 YFSETQ. This CDR3 is 15 amino acids long. V trimming: 4 bases; J trimming: 0 bases; junction bases outside the gene matches: 5. The CDR3 loop is CASSDYSGGSYEQYF. For the CDR3, the DNA is TGCGCCAGCAGCGATTATAGCGGGGGCTCCTACGAGCAGTACTTC.

The chain is built from TRBV10-3 and TRBJ2-7; D not resolved. The V gene lost 3 bases and the J gene lost 5 bases, with 14 bases spanning the gap. Germline CDR1 and CDR2: ENHRY and SYGVKD. The CDR3 spans 14 residues. For the CDR3, the DNA is TGTGCCATCAGTGAATCTAGTAGTGTTCACGAGCAGTACTTC. Translating it yields CAISESSSVHEQYF.